This T cell receptor beta chain was found in a study of T cell responses to AZD1222 COVID-19 vaccine. At the level of the study: Pooling of second doses given at about 4 or about 12 weeks was done. Study outcomes and limitations: Donors skewed white British and female; clonal diversity was possibly underestimated. In all cases, repertoires were sampled only after the peak T cell response. Two doses of AZD1222 preceded a rise in Spike-specific TCR breadth and depth.

Repertoires were generated with immunoSEQ multiplex PCR, while TCRdb's copy carries only in-frame clones and drops some. Of some 170,000 clones detected, roughly nine tenths appear once; the ten largest clones hold under 2%. The germline CDR1 and CDR2 sequences are MGHRA and YSYEKL. This CDR3 has 15 amino acids. Trimming left V 7 bases short and J 7 bases short, with 20 bases between. Comments on this clone: Its antigen is undetermined.

The sequence derives from an adult in good health. The J gene is TRBJ1-3, the V gene TRBV4-1; a possible D gene is TRBD1 (6 bases). Sequencing was performed on peripheral blood, taken on day 0 of AZD1222 vaccination. This CDR3 is CASTTEQGRGNTIYF. CDR3 coding DNA: TGCGCCAGCACAACCGAACAGGGTCGAGGGAACACCATATATTTT.